The present T cell receptor (beta chain) was sequenced within a study of identical twins. Study-wide results and limits: Recombination models fit unrelated individuals' TCR alpha sharing but underestimated twins'. Insertions were fewer in abundant cord blood beta clonotypes, whereas memory repertoires showed none of this pattern.

Worth noting for this clonotype: The antigen is not known.

This CDR3 has 15 amino acids. V lost 4 bases, J lost 5 bases, and 9 bases stayed unmatched. Germline V CDR1 and CDR2: SGHTA, FQGNSA. TCRdb analysed the 5' RACE reads with MiXCR anew, one entry per CDR3 protein. The sample records about 520,000 distinct CDR3 sequences, approximately 22% being singletons. A further study also used this sample, focusing on T cells expressing NK-cell markers. Per that study: Repertoire data for TCR beta were derived from sorted T cells (CD3+CD56+NKG2C+, CD3+CD56+NKG2C- and CD3+CD56-NKG2C+).

V gene TRBV7-2 combines with J gene TRBJ2-5; 8 positions match TRBD2. Source material: CD4+ T cells sorted from blood. This receptor was taken from a woman aged 18-35 years in good health. As DNA, the CDR3 is TGTGCCAGCAGCTCCCAGGGGCGGGGGGCGGAGACCCAGTACTTC. Amino acid sequence: CASSSQGRGAETQYF.